This T cell receptor beta chain was identified in a study of blood T cells in healthy people across ages. Together with a sample-barcoded 5' primer, a J-beta primer mix was included in a second PCR lasting about 7 to 12 cycles. One entry per CDR3 protein, called by TCRdb with MiXCR from the 5' RACE reads. The sample contains under 1 million distinct CDR3 sequences, roughly 44% of which appear only once. The V gene end was trimmed by 11 bases and the J gene end by 4 bases; junction bases not matched to a gene: 11. The CDR3 covers 14 residues. Germline V gene lookup returns CDR1 LGHNT and CDR2 FRNRAP. Comment on this clonotype: Its matching antigen is unknown.

Study-level findings and limits: Changes seen in expanded clonotypes were possibly confounded by donor CMV status left unknown. Among long-lived donors, naive CD4+ cells were more numerous and diversity higher than in aged donors.

The sequenced material came from blood. This chain joins TRBV12-5 and TRBJ2-3; 8 bases align to TRBD2. The sequence was collected from a man aged 55 to 70 in good health. Here the CDR3 DNA reads TGTGCTCTCCTGGACCGGGGGGGCGCAGATACGCAGTATTTT. As protein: CALLDRGGADTQYF. Full variable domain (rest looked up from reference TRBV12-5 and TRBJ2-3): DARVTQTPRHKVTEMGQEVTMRCQPILGHNTVFWYRQTMMQGLELLAYFRNRAPLDDSGMPKDRFSAEMPDATLATLKIQPSEPRDSAVYFCALLDRGGADTQYFGPGTRLTVL.